The rows below give T cell receptor beta chains drawn from one sample of a study of blood T cell repertoires in COVID-19. The table came from immunoSEQ multiplex PCR; TCRdb's copy has only in-frame clones and leaves some out. The sample records more than 100,000 clones, less than 75% being singletons. The sequenced material came from peripheral blood. These receptor sequences come from a human donor with acute or convalescent COVID-19. The donor label of this sample is uncertain. Both conserved end residues are part of each CDR3. The order of the fields is clone size, V gene, J gene, D gene, CDR3 DNA, CDR3 protein. D genes are given only for firm matches. Rows give clone size only sometimes, using once, few, many, or a class for an expanded clone.

abundance: -
v_gene: TRBV11-2
j_gene: TRBJ2-5
d_gene: TRBD2
CDR3nt: TGTGCCAGCAGCCAATGGACTAGCGGGGCAGAGACCCAGTACTTC
CDR3aa: CASSQWTSGAETQYF

abundance: -
v_gene: TRBV29-1
j_gene: TRBJ2-5
d_gene: TRBD2
CDR3nt: TGCAGCGGTGGGGAGGGGGAGACCCAGTACTTC
CDR3aa: CSGGEGETQYF

abundance: once
v_gene: TRBV4-1
j_gene: TRBJ2-1
d_gene: -
CDR3nt: TGCGCCAGCAGCCGAGAAACTACCAACAATGAGCAGTTCTTC
CDR3aa: CASSRETTNNEQFF

abundance: many
v_gene: TRBV29-1
j_gene: TRBJ1-1
d_gene: TRBD1
CDR3nt: TGCAGCGCCCGAACACAGGGGGGAAACACTGAAGCTTTCTTT
CDR3aa: CSARTQGGNTEAFF

abundance: -
v_gene: TRBV5-1
j_gene: TRBJ2-5
d_gene: TRBD2
CDR3nt: TGCGCCAGCAGCTGGGGGACTAGCGGGGGACAAGAGACCCAGTACTTC
CDR3aa: CASSWGTSGGQETQYF

abundance: -
v_gene: TRBV2
j_gene: TRBJ2-3
d_gene: -
CDR3nt: TGTGCCAGCAGCCTCCAACCAGCAGATACGCAGTATTTT
CDR3aa: CASSLQPADTQYF

abundance: -
v_gene: TRBV5-5
j_gene: TRBJ1-2
d_gene: -
CDR3nt: TGTGCCAGCAGCTGGGGGGACCGACCCCCCTATGGCTACACCTTC
CDR3aa: CASSWGDRPPYGYTF

abundance: once
v_gene: TRBV19
j_gene: TRBJ2-1
d_gene: -
CDR3nt: TGTGCCAGTAAGTGGCGGAACAATGAGCAGTTCTTC
CDR3aa: CASKWRNNEQFF

abundance: -
v_gene: TRBV11-2
j_gene: TRBJ1-1
d_gene: -
CDR3nt: TGTGCCAGCAGCTTAGTGGAGGCAACTGAAGCTTTCTTT
CDR3aa: CASSLVEATEAFF

abundance: few
v_gene: TRBV19
j_gene: TRBJ2-2
d_gene: TRBD1
CDR3nt: TGTGCCAGCTTTGGGACAGGGTACACCGGGGAGCTGTTTTTT
CDR3aa: CASFGTGYTGELFF

abundance: -
v_gene: TRBV19
j_gene: TRBJ1-5
d_gene: TRBD1
CDR3nt: TGTGCCAGTAGTAGGGACAGGGGCAGTCAGCCCCAGCATTTT
CDR3aa: CASSRDRGSQPQHF

abundance: -
v_gene: TRBV29-1
j_gene: TRBJ2-2
d_gene: TRBD1
CDR3nt: TGCAGCGTCCACACAGGGGTTTCAAGCACCGGGGAGCTGTTTTTT
CDR3aa: CSVHTGVSSTGELFF

abundance: -
v_gene: TRBV10-3
j_gene: TRBJ2-4
d_gene: TRBD2
CDR3nt: TGTGCCATCAGTGACACGACTAGCGGGGGAGCCAAAAACATTCAGTACTTC
CDR3aa: CAISDTTSGGAKNIQYF

abundance: once
v_gene: TRBV7-8
j_gene: TRBJ2-5
d_gene: -
CDR3nt: TGTGCCAGCAGCTCTCAAGAGACCCAGTACTTC
CDR3aa: CASSSQETQYF

abundance: -
v_gene: TRBV11-2
j_gene: TRBJ1-3
d_gene: TRBD1
CDR3nt: TGTGCCAGCAGCCATACCGGGACAGACTTGTTGGGAAACACCATATATTTT
CDR3aa: CASSHTGTDLLGNTIYF

abundance: -
v_gene: TRBV29-1
j_gene: TRBJ2-7
d_gene: -
CDR3nt: TGCAGCGTTGGTGACAGGGGAGGGAATTACGAGCAGTACTTC
CDR3aa: CSVGDRGGNYEQYF

abundance: -
v_gene: TRBV7-9
j_gene: TRBJ1-2
d_gene: -
CDR3nt: TGTGCCAGCAGCTTAGGGAGAGAGCGACTTAGTTATGGCTACACCTTC
CDR3aa: CASSLGRERLSYGYTF

abundance: -
v_gene: TRBV7-3
j_gene: TRBJ2-1
d_gene: -
CDR3nt: TGTGCCAGCAGCTTAGCAGACAGGAGTTACAATGAGCAGTTCTTC
CDR3aa: CASSLADRSYNEQFF

abundance: -
v_gene: TRBV7-9
j_gene: TRBJ1-1
d_gene: -
CDR3nt: TGTGCCAGCAGCTTAGTGGGGGCGAACACTGAAGCTTTCTTT
CDR3aa: CASSLVGANTEAFF

abundance: -
v_gene: TRBV6-6
j_gene: TRBJ2-5
d_gene: -
CDR3nt: TGTGCCAGCAGGGGCGGGACTGCCCAAGAGACCCAGTACTTC
CDR3aa: CASRGGTAQETQYF

abundance: -
v_gene: TRBV21-1
j_gene: TRBJ1-1
d_gene: -
CDR3nt: TGTGCCAGCAGCACCCAAGGGGGGACAGGGGCCACTGAAGCTTTCTTT
CDR3aa: CASSTQGGTGATEAFF

abundance: -
v_gene: TRBV5-6
j_gene: TRBJ1-1
d_gene: -
CDR3nt: TGTGCCAGCAGAATATATGACAGGATGTCCGGCACTGAAGCTTTCTTT
CDR3aa: CASRIYDRMSGTEAFF

abundance: -
v_gene: TRBV19
j_gene: TRBJ1-1
d_gene: TRBD1
CDR3nt: TGTGCCAGTAGTATAGGACTTAGGGGGGGACAGGGAAACACTGAAGCTTTCTTT
CDR3aa: CASSIGLRGGQGNTEAFF

abundance: -
v_gene: TRBV6-5
j_gene: TRBJ2-7
d_gene: -
CDR3nt: TGTGCCAGCAGTTGGAGAGGGGGTTTGAGCTCCTACGAGCAGTACTTC
CDR3aa: CASSWRGGLSSYEQYF

abundance: -
v_gene: TRBV18
j_gene: TRBJ2-1
d_gene: TRBD1
CDR3nt: TGTGCCAGCTCACCACTCTTGGACAGGCGACACAATGAGCAGTTCTTC
CDR3aa: CASSPLLDRRHNEQFF

abundance: -
v_gene: TRBV18
j_gene: TRBJ1-5
d_gene: TRBD1
CDR3nt: TGTGCCAGCTCACCCCGGACAGGGGGCGAAGGTCAGCCCCAGCATTTT
CDR3aa: CASSPRTGGEGQPQHF

abundance: -
v_gene: TRBV7-3
j_gene: TRBJ1-1
d_gene: TRBD1
CDR3nt: TGTGCCAGCAGACAACAGGGGGCGTCTGAAGCTTTCTTT
CDR3aa: CASRQQGASEAFF

abundance: -
v_gene: TRBV30
j_gene: TRBJ1-1
d_gene: -
CDR3nt: TGTGCCTGGAGTACGGTCACTGAAGCTTTCTTT
CDR3aa: CAWSTVTEAFF

abundance: -
v_gene: TRBV5-1
j_gene: TRBJ2-1
d_gene: TRBD2
CDR3nt: TGCGCCAGCAGCAAGGGACTAGCGGGGACCTACAATGAGCAGTTCTTC
CDR3aa: CASSKGLAGTYNEQFF

abundance: -
v_gene: TRBV19
j_gene: TRBJ2-5
d_gene: TRBD2
CDR3nt: TGTGCCAGTAGTATCCGGCCGGGACTAGCGGGGGTTAGGGAGACCCAGTACTTC
CDR3aa: CASSIRPGLAGVRETQYF

abundance: -
v_gene: TRBV11-2
j_gene: TRBJ2-5
d_gene: -
CDR3nt: TGTGCCAGCAGCCCCGACCGCCGTACGGGAGAGACCCAGTACTTC
CDR3aa: CASSPDRRTGETQYF

abundance: -
v_gene: TRBV18
j_gene: TRBJ1-6
d_gene: -
CDR3nt: TGTGCCAGCTCACCGCGATCCGGGACTGGGGGATACTATAATTCACCCCTCCACTTT
CDR3aa: CASSPRSGTGGYYNSPLHF

abundance: -
v_gene: TRBV13
j_gene: TRBJ1-1
d_gene: -
CDR3nt: TGTGCCAGCAGGACTTGGATGAACACTGAAGCTTTCTTT
CDR3aa: CASRTWMNTEAFF

abundance: -
v_gene: TRBV7-8
j_gene: TRBJ2-2
d_gene: -
CDR3nt: TGTGCCAGCAGCTCGATACTGACCGGGGAGCTGTTTTTT
CDR3aa: CASSSILTGELFF

abundance: many
v_gene: TRBV4-1
j_gene: TRBJ1-4
d_gene: TRBD1
CDR3nt: TGCGCCAGCAGCCAAGATCCCCGGACAGGGAGGACACGAACTAATGAAAAACTGTTTTTT
CDR3aa: CASSQDPRTGRTRTNEKLFF

abundance: once
v_gene: TRBV20-1
j_gene: TRBJ2-7
d_gene: TRBD2
CDR3nt: TGCAGTGCTAGTCATAGCGGGGGGGCCTCCTACGAGCAGTACTTC
CDR3aa: CSASHSGGASYEQYF

abundance: -
v_gene: TRBV7-2
j_gene: TRBJ1-1
d_gene: TRBD1
CDR3nt: TGTGCCAGCAGCTCACGGACAGGGGGTAGCACTGAAGCTTTCTTT
CDR3aa: CASSSRTGGSTEAFF

abundance: once
v_gene: TRBV11-2
j_gene: TRBJ2-5
d_gene: TRBD1
CDR3nt: TGTGCCAGCAGCATAGACCCGGGACAGTTGGTGGCGACCCAGTACTTC
CDR3aa: CASSIDPGQLVATQYF

abundance: -
v_gene: TRBV28
j_gene: TRBJ2-2
d_gene: -
CDR3nt: TGTGCCAGCAGTCCTTCCGGTGGAGCCGGGGAGCTGTTTTTT
CDR3aa: CASSPSGGAGELFF

abundance: -
v_gene: TRBV3-1/TRBV3-2
j_gene: TRBJ1-2
d_gene: TRBD1
CDR3nt: TGTGCCAGCAGCCAAGGGCCCAGGGGGAACTATGGCTACACCTTC
CDR3aa: CASSQGPRGNYGYTF

abundance: -
v_gene: TRBV7-8
j_gene: TRBJ1-2
d_gene: TRBD1
CDR3nt: TGTGCCAGCAGCTTGAAGAAGACAGGGGCGGGCTATGGCTACACCTTC
CDR3aa: CASSLKKTGAGYGYTF

abundance: once
v_gene: TRBV2
j_gene: TRBJ1-6
d_gene: -
CDR3nt: TGTGCCAGCAGTGAGAGGGGGGGGTCCAATTCACCCCTCCACTTT
CDR3aa: CASSERGGSNSPLHF

abundance: -
v_gene: TRBV7-2
j_gene: TRBJ2-5
d_gene: TRBD2
CDR3nt: TGTGCCAGCAGATGGGGGACTAGCGGTCAAGAGACCCAGTACTTC
CDR3aa: CASRWGTSGQETQYF

abundance: -
v_gene: TRBV6-4
j_gene: TRBJ2-1
d_gene: TRBD2
CDR3nt: TGTGCCAGCAGCCCGACTAGCGGCCCCTACAATGAGCAGTTCTTC
CDR3aa: CASSPTSGPYNEQFF

abundance: -
v_gene: TRBV12-3/TRBV12-4
j_gene: TRBJ1-2
d_gene: -
CDR3nt: TGTGCCAGCAGTTCCTACCGGGGTGGCTACACCTTC
CDR3aa: CASSSYRGGYTF

abundance: -
v_gene: TRBV7-2
j_gene: TRBJ1-4
d_gene: -
CDR3nt: TGTGCCAGCAGCTTTTACAATAATGAAAAACTGTTTTTT
CDR3aa: CASSFYNNEKLFF

abundance: many
v_gene: TRBV20-1
j_gene: TRBJ2-1
d_gene: -
CDR3nt: TGCAGTGCTAGTCCCCAGGGAAATGAGCAGTTCTTC
CDR3aa: CSASPQGNEQFF

abundance: -
v_gene: TRBV5-1
j_gene: TRBJ2-1
d_gene: TRBD2
CDR3nt: TGCGCCAGCAGCTTGGGTTCCAGCGGGGGGGCTCGCTCCTACAATGAGCAGTTCTTC
CDR3aa: CASSLGSSGGARSYNEQFF

abundance: -
v_gene: TRBV6-5
j_gene: TRBJ2-1
d_gene: -
CDR3nt: TGTGCCAGCAGTTACACCCAGGGTGCCCCTTACAATGAGCAGTTCTTC
CDR3aa: CASSYTQGAPYNEQFF

abundance: -
v_gene: TRBV5-1
j_gene: TRBJ1-1
d_gene: -
CDR3nt: TGCGCCAGCAGCTTGGGGAGAACTGAAGCTTTCTTT
CDR3aa: CASSLGRTEAFF

abundance: -
v_gene: TRBV7-6
j_gene: TRBJ2-2
d_gene: -
CDR3nt: TGTGCCAGCAGCTTAGTCGGGGGGACAACCGGGGAGCTGTTTTTT
CDR3aa: CASSLVGGTTGELFF

abundance: many
v_gene: TRBV18
j_gene: TRBJ1-5
d_gene: -
CDR3nt: TGTGCCAGCTCACTGACCGACACCAGCAATCAGCCCCAGCATTTT
CDR3aa: CASSLTDTSNQPQHF

abundance: once
v_gene: TRBV7-9
j_gene: TRBJ1-6
d_gene: TRBD1
CDR3nt: TGTGCCAGCAGCTTCGGACAGGGTAGTTCACCCCTCCACTTT
CDR3aa: CASSFGQGSSPLHF

abundance: few
v_gene: TRBV5-1
j_gene: TRBJ1-5
d_gene: TRBD1
CDR3nt: TGCGCCAGCAGCCCAGACGGACAGGTCAATCAGCCCCAGCATTTT
CDR3aa: CASSPDGQVNQPQHF

abundance: -
v_gene: TRBV29-1
j_gene: TRBJ1-1
d_gene: TRBD1
CDR3nt: TGCAGCGCCCACGGTAAGGGGGCGAACACTGAAGCTTTCTTT
CDR3aa: CSAHGKGANTEAFF